These 12 T cell receptor beta chains share one sample of origin, sequenced in a study of regulatory T cells in long-lasting Graves disease (dated by TCRdb to about 2021). The library was built by means of multiplex PCR. TCRdb lists the instrument as Illumina HiSeq 4000. TCR beta libraries were built with iRepertoire HTBI primers and Arm-PCR amplification of CDR3 regions. In-frame beta chains were kept once TCRdb had trimmed the public reads at Q25 with fastp and called clones with MiXCR. Merged by CDR3 protein, the rows form single entries marked with the most common genes and DNA. In this sample the table shows 620,000 or so distinct CDR3 sequences, around 17% of which occur a single time. The ten largest make up roughly 18% of the sample. The time point label on this specimen signifies: newly diagnosed GD, antithyroid drugs for less than 3 months. For both TCR sequencing and RNA sequencing, RNA was extracted from PBMCs using TRIzol.

These same data were also listed under a study on T cells in Graves' hyperthyroidism and ophthalmopathy.

The sequencing here drew on peripheral blood mononuclear cells (PBMCs), taken at new diagnosis, from a patient treated with antithyroid drugs. These receptors were obtained from a woman aged 25 to 45 with Graves disease. Donor details come from another sample of the same person, matched by shared clones.

The rearrangement links TRBV5-1 to TRBJ2-3; D is perhaps TRBD2 (6 bases). With 1 base removed from V and 2 bases from J, the gap between germline ends came to 23 bases. The CDR3 covers 19 residues. Germline-derived CDR1 and CDR2 are SGHRS and YFSETQ. The CDR3: CASSLSAGRFPLDTDTQYF. The CDR3 coding sequence is TGCGCCAGCAGCTTGTCGGCGGGAAGGTTTCCCCTCGACACAGATACGCAGTATTTT. The whole variable domain, remainder taken from reference TRBV5-1 and TRBJ2-3, is KAGVTQTPRYLIKTRGQQVTLSCSPISGHRSVSWYQQTPGQGLQFLFEYFSETQRNKGNFPGRFSGRQFSNSRSEMNVSTLELGDSALYLCASSLSAGRFPLDTDTQYFGPGTRLTVL.

This clonotype appeared many times. Possible read error: a much larger clone is one base away. The CDR3 region has the DNA TGTGCCAGCAGTGAAACGGCGGGAGGTAGCACAGGTACGCAGTATTTT. Its protein product is CASSETAGGSTGTQYF. This chain uses TRBV6-1 with TRBJ2-3; 8 positions match TRBD2. Germline V gives CDR1 MNHNS, CDR2 SASEGT. The CDR3 length is 16 residues.

There are many counts of this clonotype. The chain couples TRBV12-3 or TRBV12-4 to TRBJ2-5; TRBD1 aligns across 7 bases. The CDR3 consists of 14 residues. J lost 4 bases, V lost 4 bases, and 6 bases had no gene match. CDR3 DNA: TGTGCCAGCAGTTCACGGACAGGAAGAGAGACCCAGTACTTC. It yields the protein CASSSRTGRETQYF.

The rearrangement uses TRBV10-3 and TRBJ2-7, with TRBD2 matching over 7 bases. Germline-derived CDR1 and CDR2 are ENHRY and SYGVKD. J was trimmed by 2 bases and V by 6 bases; bases with no gene match: 10. CDR3 length: 15 residues. Here the CDR3 DNA reads TGTGCCATCAGGGAAGACGGGAGGCCCACCTACGAGCAGTACTTC. The encoded protein is CAIREDGRPTYEQYF.

A few counts support this clonotype. The chain is built from TRBV24-1 and TRBJ2-1; D tentatively fits TRBD1 or TRBD2 (5 bases each). The germline V gene has CDR1 KGHDR and CDR2 SFDVKD. The CDR3 sequence is 14 residues long. Trimming took 4 bases from V and 13 from J, leaving 19 bases between them. In DNA form, the CDR3 reads TGTGCCACCAGTGACTCCGGGACGGCGGCGTTCCAGTTCTTC. This gives the protein CATSDSGTAAFQFF.

This clonotype occurred many times. This chain connects TRBV3-1 to TRBJ2-3; TRBD2 agrees at 9 bases. Germline values: CDR1 LGHDT, CDR2 YNNKEL (reference sequence). The CDR3 runs 15 residues. V lost 3 bases and J lost 2; bases outside the gene matches: 3. The CDR3 DNA sequence: TGTGCCAGCAGCCAGGGACTAGCATACACAGATACGCAGTATTTT. It translates to CASSQGLAYTDTQYF.

This clonotype has more than one count but fewer than ten. The gene calls are TRBV5-1 and TRBJ2-1; TRBD1 is a possible D gene (6 bases). The CDR3 has 15 amino acids. CDR1 and CDR2 (germline): SGHRS, YFSETQ. V was clipped by 0 bases and J by 5 bases, with 12 bases between them. CDR3 in amino acids: CASSLVGTLNNEQFF. The CDR3 DNA is TGCGCCAGCAGCTTGGTAGGGACACTTAACAATGAGCAGTTCTTC.

This clonotype was detected many times. V and J are TRBV7-9 and TRBJ1-2; 8 nucleotides match TRBD1. This CDR3 contains 15 residues. Per germline, CDR1 SEHNR and CDR2 FQNEAQ (reference sequence). J lost 8 bases, V lost 2 bases, and 10 bases had no gene match. CDR3 amino acids: CASSLSRSTGDGYTF. The CDR3 nucleotides are TGTGCCAGCAGCTTATCTCGATCGACAGGGGACGGCTACACCTTC.

This clonotype was observed many times. The rearrangement links TRBV19 to TRBJ1-1; maybe TRBD1 (5 bases). The V end lost 4 bases, the J end lost 3 bases, and 12 bases lay between the germline ends. Germline V gene data show CDR1 as LNHDA and CDR2 as SQIVND (reference sequence). The CDR3 extends over 14 amino acids. CDR3: CASSKRGLDTEAFF. The DNA for the CDR3 is TGTGCCAGTAGTAAAAGGGGACTGGACACTGAAGCTTTCTTT.

This clonotype has a handful of counts. The chain has TRBV19 and TRBJ2-1; 7 nucleotides agree with TRBD2. V shed 3 bases and J 7 bases; nucleotides not matched to a gene: 12. This CDR3 is 16 amino acids long. Germline loops: CDR1 LNHDA, CDR2 SQIVND (reference sequence). As DNA, the CDR3 is TGTGCCAGTAGTATCATCGGTGCGGGAGTTTGGAATGAGCAGTTCTTC. It translates to CASSIIGAGVWNEQFF.

This clonotype was detected only a few times. J is TRBJ1-1 and V is TRBV27, with 9 bases matching TRBD1. The CDR3 totals 15 residues. CDR1 and CDR2 (germline): MNHEY, SMNVEV (reference sequence). The V segment lost 7 bases and the J segment 3 bases; nucleotides outside the gene matches: 9. In DNA form, the CDR3 reads TGTGCCAGCAAAGACCCCGGGACAGGGCACACTGAAGCTTTCTTT. Translating gives CASKDPGTGHTEAFF.

Notes on this clonotype: This sequence may be a read error, since a much larger clone differs from it by one base. Since the CDR3 does not end with the conserved phenylalanine or tryptophan, this likely comes from a read error. J is TRBJ1-2 and V is TRBV27; D is uncertain. Germline values: CDR1 MNHEY, CDR2 SMNVEV (reference sequence). Trimming pared 8 bases from V and 2 bases from J, leaving 15 bases between. This CDR3 spans 14 amino acids. In DNA form, the CDR3 reads TGTGCCAGCTTCGGGTTAGGATTCAACTATGGCTACACCCTC. This codes for CASFGLGFNYGYTL.